This T cell receptor beta chain was captured by sequencing in a study of cytomegalovirus exposure and HLA in healthy donors. Overall study: An early release of data contained 70 million to 95 million unique TCRs, which came from HLA-typed donors.

Notes on the study in general: When a later analysis compared HLA-associated TCR beta chains with equally common others, the HLA-associated chains turned out to be more clonally expanded and to have lower generation probabilities.

This clone was detected only once. Its antigen is as yet unknown. The PCR employed 60 Vbeta primers together with 13 Jbeta primers. Data came from immunoSEQ multiplex PCR; TCRdb stores just in-frame clones and leaves some out. Among tens of thousands of clones listed, roughly 74% were seen once. The receptor was derived from a woman in her forties or fifties in good health and CMV-seropositive. Material for sequencing was PBMCs.

This CDR3 reads CASSGRRGLTDTQYF. The CDR3 coding sequence is TGTGCCAGCAGCGGGAGGAGGGGGCTCACAGATACGCAGTATTTT. This chain links TRBV9 with TRBJ2-3; tentative D call: TRBD1 (7 bases). The germline gives CDR1 SGDLS, CDR2 YYNGEE. Trimming removed 3 bases at V and 2 bases at J, with 13 bases between. The CDR3 length is 15 residues.